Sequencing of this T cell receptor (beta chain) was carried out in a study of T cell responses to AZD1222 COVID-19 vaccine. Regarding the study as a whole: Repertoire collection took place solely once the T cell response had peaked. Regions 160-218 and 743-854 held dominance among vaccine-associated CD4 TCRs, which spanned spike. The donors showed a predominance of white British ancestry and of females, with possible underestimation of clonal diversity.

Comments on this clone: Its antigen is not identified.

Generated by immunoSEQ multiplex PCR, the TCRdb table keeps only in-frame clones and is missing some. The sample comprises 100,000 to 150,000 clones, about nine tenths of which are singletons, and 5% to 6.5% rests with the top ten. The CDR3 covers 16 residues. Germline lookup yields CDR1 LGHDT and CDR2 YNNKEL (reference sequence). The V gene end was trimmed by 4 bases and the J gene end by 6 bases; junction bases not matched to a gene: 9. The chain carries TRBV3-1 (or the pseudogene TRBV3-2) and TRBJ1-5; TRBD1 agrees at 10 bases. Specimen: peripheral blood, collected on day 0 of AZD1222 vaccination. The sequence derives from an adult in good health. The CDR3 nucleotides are TGTGCCAGCAGCCTTTCTCAGACAGGGGGCAGTCAGCCCCAGCATTTT. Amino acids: CASSLSQTGGSQPQHF.